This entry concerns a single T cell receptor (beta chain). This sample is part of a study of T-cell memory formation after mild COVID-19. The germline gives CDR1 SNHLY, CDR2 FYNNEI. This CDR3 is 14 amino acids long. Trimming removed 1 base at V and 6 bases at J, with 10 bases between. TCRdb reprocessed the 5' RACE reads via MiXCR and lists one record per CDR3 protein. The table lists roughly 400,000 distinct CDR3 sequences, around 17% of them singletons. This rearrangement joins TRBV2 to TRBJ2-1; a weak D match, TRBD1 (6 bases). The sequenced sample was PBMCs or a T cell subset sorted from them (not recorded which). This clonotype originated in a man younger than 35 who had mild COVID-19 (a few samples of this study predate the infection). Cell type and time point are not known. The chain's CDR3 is CASSEEQGANEQFF. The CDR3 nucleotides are TGTGCCAGCAGTGAAGAACAGGGAGCCAATGAGCAGTTCTTC.